The 18 T cell receptor beta chains presented below share a single source sample, sequenced in a study of tumor-infiltrating lymphocytes in primary liver carcinoma. With approximately 470 ng total RNA as template and a constant-region primer, TCR beta cDNA was made. Three nested multiplex PCR rounds of slightly modified ARM-PCR generated TCR beta libraries. It was with TRBV1-TRBV30 forward primers and a C-beta reverse primer that the first two PCR rounds were run, at about 10 cycles each. TCRdb analysed the multiplex PCR reads with MiXCR anew, one entry per CDR3 protein. The sample yields tens of thousands of distinct CDR3 sequences, roughly 80% seen once. It was from around 20-30 mg of unsorted bulk tissue that RNA and DNA were co-extracted. Sequencing used tumor-adjacent normal liver tissue. These receptors were taken from a man in his forties with primary liver carcinoma and hepatitis B virus infection.

This rearrangement joins TRBV5-6 to TRBJ2-7, with 10 nucleotides matching TRBD2. Germline CDR1 SGHDT, CDR2 YYEEEE. Unmatched junction bases numbered 13, after V lost 0 bases and J lost 10 bases. The length of the CDR3 is 16 residues. The CDR3 nucleotides read TGTGCCAGCAGCTTGGATAGGACTAGCGGCTCCTACGTTCAGTACTTC. Translation: CASSLDRTSGSYVQYF. The variable domain in full, with the rest retrieved from reference TRBV5-6 and TRBJ2-7, is DAGVTQSPTHLIKTRGQQVTLRCSPKSGHDTVSWYQQALGQGPQFIFQYYEEEERQRGNFPDRFSGHQFPNYSSELNVNALLLGDSALYLCASSLDRTSGSYVQYFGPGTRLTVT.

Note on this clonotype: The junction departs from the called germline gene at one end, perhaps through a read error. J is TRBJ2-1 and V is TRBV5-6, with 10 bases that match TRBD2. This CDR3 is built from 18 residues. The germline gives CDR1 SGHDT, CDR2 YYEEEE. The CDR3 nucleotides read TGTGCCAGCAGCTTTGGGCTAGCGGGAGTCAACTCCCACAATGAGAAGTTCTTC. Its translation is CASSFGLAGVNSHNEKFF.

This clonotype was detected only once. Germline is not matched at one junction end, which may reflect a read error. The chain joins TRBV11-1 to TRBJ1-6, with a possible D match to TRBD1 (6 bases). The CDR3 loop spans 17 amino acids. Germline V gene lookup returns CDR1 SGHAT and CDR2 FQDESV (reference sequence). CDR3 sequence: CASSPRDTSSYNSPLHF. The CDR3, as DNA: TGTGCCAGTAGCCCGCGGGACACGAGCTCCTATAATTCGCCCCTCCACTTT.

On this clonotype: The junction departs from the called germline gene at one end, perhaps through a read error. This chain uses TRBV5-1 with TRBJ1-1; 7 bases line up with TRBD1. The CDR3 spans 14 residues. Germline CDR1 is SGHRS and CDR2 is YFSETQ. CDR3 amino acids: CASTQGGAYIEAFF. The CDR3 bases are TGCGCCAGCACCCAAGGGGGCGCATATATTGAAGCTTTCTTC.

This clonotype was recorded once. An end of the junction does not agree with germline; a read error may underlie this. The CDR3 nucleotides are TGTGCCAGCAGTTATCAGTACAGGGTCACCGTGGAGCTGTTTTTT. The encoded protein is CASSYQYRVTVELFF. J is TRBJ2-2 and V is TRBV6-5; TRBD1 might be the D (6 bases). The CDR3 is 15 amino acids. Per the germline V gene, CDR1 is MNHEY and CDR2 is SVGAGI.

About this clonotype itself: Just one base apart from a much larger clone, this may be a read error. The J gene is TRBJ2-1, the V gene TRBV5-4; 11 bases are a match to TRBD2. The ends lost 9 bases at V and 6 bases at J; junction bases unmatched: 5. The CDR3 loop spans 13 amino acids. Germline CDR1 SGHNT, CDR2 YYREEE (reference sequence). This CDR3 is CAITSGRPNEQFF. The DNA for the CDR3 is TGTGCCATTACTAGCGGGAGACCCAATGAGCAGTTCTTC.

The chain employs TRBV6-6 and TRBJ1-2, with D tentatively TRBD1 (5 bases). V lost 7 bases and J 8 bases, leaving 17 bases between the germline ends. The CDR3 is 13 amino acids. Germline CDR1 reads MNHNY; CDR2 reads SVGAGI (reference sequence). Here the CDR3 reads CASNPRTWLGYTF. DNA for the CDR3: TGTGCCAGCAATCCACGGACATGGCTCGGCTACACCTTC.

The V and J genes are TRBV7-9 and TRBJ1-1; maybe TRBD1 (5 bases). The CDR3 extends over 13 amino acids. Germline values: CDR1 SEHNR, CDR2 FQNEAQ (reference sequence). V dropped 2 bases and J dropped 7 bases, with 11 bases sitting between them. The CDR3 reads CASSLNRQGEAFF. The CDR3 DNA reads TGTGCCAGCAGCTTAAATAGGCAGGGTGAAGCTTTCTTT.

In the case of this clonotype: An end of the junction differs from the germline gene, which may be a read error. The rearrangement joins TRBV11-1 to TRBJ2-1; D assignment may be TRBD1 or TRBD2 (5 bases each). The germline V gene encodes CDR1 SGHAT and CDR2 FQDESV (reference sequence). The CDR3 runs to 20 residues. In DNA form, the CDR3 reads TGTGCTAGCAGCATAGGAAAGACTAACGGGGCCTCGCGGTTCGGCAATGAGCAGTTCTTC. It is translated as CASSIGKTNGASRFGNEQFF.

About this clonotype: A read error may produce the germline difference seen at one junction end. The chain has TRBV28 and TRBJ2-7; 8 bases are a match to TRBD1. The CDR3 length is 15 residues. Per germline, CDR1 MDHEN and CDR2 SYDVKM. Here the CDR3 reads CVSNSGTGVSYEQYF. DNA of the CDR3: TGTGTCAGCAACTCTGGGACAGGTGTCTCCTACGAGCAGTACTTC.

This clonotype was counted once. This sequence joins TRBV6-2 or TRBV6-3 and TRBJ2-7; D assignment may be TRBD1 or TRBD2 (5 bases each). V was clipped by 6 bases and J by 4 bases, with 22 bases between them. The germline CDR1 and CDR2 sequences are MNHEY and SVGEGT. The CDR3 has 16 amino acids. The CDR3 DNA follows: TGTGCCAGCAGCGACCGGGACCCCTTGAACTCTTACGAGCAGTACTTC. It encodes CASSDRDPLNSYEQYF.

Worth noting for this clonotype: It may be a read error: a sequence one base away is much more abundant. The rearrangement joins TRBV29-1 to TRBJ2-7, with 8 bases that match TRBD2. The CDR3 consists of 13 residues. The V and J ends lost 8 bases and 6 bases, in that order; junction bases with no gene match: 12. The germline gives CDR1 SQVTM, CDR2 ANQGSEA. CDR3: CSIRSGSSPEQYF. Written as DNA, the CDR3 is TGCAGCATTCGAAGCGGGAGCTCTCCCGAGCAGTACTTC.

As for this clonotype: The junction differs from germline at one of its ends, possibly a read error. The V call is TRBV28, the J call TRBJ1-2; D is unresolved. Germline V lookup: CDR1 MDHEN, CDR2 SYDVKM. The CDR3 length is 13 residues. The CDR3 region is CASSLMASYGCTF. CDR3 DNA: TGTGCCAGCAGTTTAATGGCCAGCTATGGCTGCACCTTC.

A remark on this clonotype: The germline gene is not matched at one end of the junction; a read error may be the cause. The J gene is TRBJ2-5, the V gene TRBV14; 7 positions match TRBD2. This CDR3 contains 19 residues. Germline values: CDR1 SGHDN, CDR2 FVKESK. Written as DNA, the CDR3 is TGTGCCATCAGCCAAGGTTCTGGGGGGGGTGCTTACTTCGGGGAGACTCAGTACTTC. Amino acids: CAISQGSGGGAYFGETQYF.

A remark on this clonotype: An end of the junction does not agree with germline; a read error may underlie this. In DNA form, the CDR3 reads TGTGCCAGCACGCGGGGCACCGTAATAAATCAGTCCCAGCACTTT. Its protein is CASTRGTVINQSQHF. The chain is built from TRBV12-3 or TRBV12-4 and TRBJ1-5; a weak D match, TRBD1 (5 bases). The CDR3 is 15 residues long.

This clonotype was counted a single time. The CDR3 ends on some other residue instead of the conserved phenylalanine or tryptophan, so this is likely a read error. The chain employs TRBV11-2 and TRBJ1-6; 8 bases are a match to TRBD1. V was clipped by 7 bases and J by 8 bases; unmatched bases: 10. The germline gives CDR1 SGHAT, CDR2 FQNNGV. This CDR3 has 15 residues. The CDR3 region is CASIREDRAYSPLHV. CDR3 bases: TGTGCCAGCATCCGCGAGGACAGGGCCTATTCACCCCTCCACGTT.

The chain couples TRBV28 to TRBJ2-7; 9 bases map to TRBD2. V lost 9 bases and J lost 7; bases outside the gene matches: 19. The germline CDR1 and CDR2 sequences are MDHEN and SYDVKM. This CDR3 contains 16 residues. The CDR3 DNA reads TGTGCCAGTAACAAGGACACAGCGGGACTAGCTGATGAGCAGTACTTC. Its translation is CASNKDTAGLADEQYF.

On this clonotype: Mismatch with germline at one junction end may stem from a read error. The chain has TRBV30 and TRBJ2-5; D uncertain. Looked up from germline, CDR1 is GTSNPN and CDR2 is SVGIG (reference sequence). This CDR3 has 13 amino acids. DNA for the CDR3: TGTGCCTGGAGTTCAATCCCGGTGGAGACCCACTACTTC. The encoded protein is CAWSSIPVETHYF.